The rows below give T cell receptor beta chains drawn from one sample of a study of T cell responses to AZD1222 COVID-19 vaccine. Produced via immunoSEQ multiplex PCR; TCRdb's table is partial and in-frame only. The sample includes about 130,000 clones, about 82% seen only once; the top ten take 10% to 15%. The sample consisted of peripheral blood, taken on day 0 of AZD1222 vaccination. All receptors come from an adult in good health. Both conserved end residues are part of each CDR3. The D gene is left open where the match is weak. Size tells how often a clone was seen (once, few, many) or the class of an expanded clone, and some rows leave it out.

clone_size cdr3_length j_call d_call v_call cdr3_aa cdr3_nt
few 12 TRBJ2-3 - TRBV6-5 CASRQDKGRGYF TGTGCCAGCAGACAGGACAAAGGTCGCGGGTATTTT
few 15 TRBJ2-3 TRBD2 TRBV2 CASSEGGGSTDTQYF TGTGCCAGCAGTGAAGGCGGGGGGAGCACAGATACGCAGTATTTT
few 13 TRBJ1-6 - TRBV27 CASSLSEGSALHF TGTGCCAGCAGTTTATCGGAGGGATCGGCCCTCCACTTT
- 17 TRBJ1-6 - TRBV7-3 CASSLEEQILYNSPLHF TGTGCCAGCAGCTTAGAGGAGCAGATACTCTATAATTCACCCCTCCACTTT
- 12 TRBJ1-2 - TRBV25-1 CASSERDGRYTF TGTGCCAGCAGTGAAAGGGATGGTCGCTACACCTTC
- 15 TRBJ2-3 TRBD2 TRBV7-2 CASSGGDLRADTQYF TGTGCCAGCAGCGGGGGGGATTTACGGGCAGATACGCAGTATTTT
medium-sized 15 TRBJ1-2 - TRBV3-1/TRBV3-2 CASSHRERGSYGYTF TGTGCCAGCAGCCATCGGGAGCGGGGCTCCTATGGCTACACCTTC
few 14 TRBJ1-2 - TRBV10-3 CAISESGDYYGYTF TGTGCCATCAGTGAGTCGGGCGATTACTATGGCTACACCTTC
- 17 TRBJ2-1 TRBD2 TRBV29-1 CSVWTSGDSSSYNEQFF TGCAGCGTTTGGACTAGCGGGGACTCAAGCTCCTACAATGAGCAGTTCTTC
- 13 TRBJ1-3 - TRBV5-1 CASSAPNRNTIYF TGCGCCAGCAGCGCGCCGAATAGAAACACCATATATTTT
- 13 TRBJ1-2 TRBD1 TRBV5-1 CASSLGQGSGYTF TGCGCCAGCAGCCTAGGACAGGGCAGTGGCTACACCTTC
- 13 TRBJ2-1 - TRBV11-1 CASSFQANREQFF TGTGCCAGCAGCTTTCAGGCGAATCGGGAGCAGTTCTTC
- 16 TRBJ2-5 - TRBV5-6 CASSLGLQGVGETQYF TGTGCCAGCAGCTTGGGGCTACAGGGTGTGGGGGAGACCCAGTACTTC
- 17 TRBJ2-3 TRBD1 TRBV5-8 CASSLTTRTGGLDTQYF TGTGCCAGCAGCCTCACAACTAGGACAGGGGGCTTAGATACGCAGTATTTT
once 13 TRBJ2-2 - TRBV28 CASYLRNTGELFF TGTGCCAGCTATCTCCGGAACACCGGGGAGCTGTTTTTT
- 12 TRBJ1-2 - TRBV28 CASSLLGVGYTF TGTGCCAGCAGTTTACTAGGGGTTGGCTACACCTTC
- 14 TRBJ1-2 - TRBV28 CASSRGRGRYGYTF TGTGCCAGCAGCCGCGGACGGGGGAGGTATGGCTACACCTTC
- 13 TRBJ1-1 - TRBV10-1 CASRQGRNTEAFF TGCGCCAGCAGACAGGGACGGAACACTGAAGCTTTCTTT
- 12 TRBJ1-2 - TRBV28 CASSSSDWGYTF TGTGCCAGCAGTAGCAGTGACTGGGGCTACACCTTC
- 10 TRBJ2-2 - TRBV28 CASSSGELFF TGTGCCAGCAGCAGCGGGGAGCTGTTTTTT
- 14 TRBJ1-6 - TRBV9 CASSSETANSPLHF TGTGCCAGCAGCTCCGAGACGGCGAATTCACCCCTCCACTTT
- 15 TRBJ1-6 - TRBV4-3 CASSQDSGDSSPLHF TGCGCCAGCAGCCAAGATAGCGGGGACTCTTCACCCCTCCACTTT
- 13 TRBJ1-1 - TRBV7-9 CASSLQGYTEAFF TGTGCCAGCAGCTTACAGGGATACACTGAAGCTTTCTTT
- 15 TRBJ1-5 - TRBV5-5 CASSLGGLSNQPQHF TGTGCCAGCAGCTTGGGCGGGCTAAGCAATCAGCCCCAGCATTTT
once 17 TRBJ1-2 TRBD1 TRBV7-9 CASSPPGTGPTNYGYTF TGTGCCAGCAGCCCACCAGGGACAGGCCCTACTAACTATGGCTACACCTTC
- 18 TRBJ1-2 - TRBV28 CASSLDSLGPHLNYGYTF TGTGCCAGCAGCCTGGATTCATTAGGGCCACACCTTAACTATGGCTACACCTTC
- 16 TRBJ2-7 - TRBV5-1 CASSLGVGAISDEQYF TGCGCCAGCAGCTTGGGAGTTGGAGCTATCTCCGACGAGCAGTACTTC
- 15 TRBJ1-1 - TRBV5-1 CASSLVSGTESEAFF TGCGCCAGCAGCTTGGTCTCTGGGACGGAGTCTGAAGCTTTCTTT
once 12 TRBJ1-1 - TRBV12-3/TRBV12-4 CASSSGSLEAFF TGTGCCAGCAGTTCCGGAAGTCTTGAAGCTTTCTTT
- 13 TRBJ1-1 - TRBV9 CAGSVEESAEAFF TGTGCCGGCAGCGTAGAGGAGTCCGCTGAAGCTTTCTTT
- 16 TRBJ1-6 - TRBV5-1 CASSLRESSYNSPLHF TGCGCCAGCAGCTTGAGGGAAAGCTCCTATAATTCACCCCTCCACTTT
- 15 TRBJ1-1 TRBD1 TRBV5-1 CASSLGDRVGTEAFF TGCGCCAGCAGCTTGGGGGACAGGGTGGGGACTGAAGCTTTCTTT
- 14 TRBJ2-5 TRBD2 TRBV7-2 CASRFSGGVETQYF TGTGCCAGCAGGTTTAGCGGGGGCGTAGAGACCCAGTACTTC
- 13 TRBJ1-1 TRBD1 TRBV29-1 CSALNDRGAEAFF TGCAGCGCCCTGAACGACAGGGGCGCTGAAGCTTTCTTT
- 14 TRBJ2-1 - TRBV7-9 CASSETAGRNEQFF TGTGCCAGCAGCGAAACGGCGGGGAGGAATGAGCAGTTCTTC
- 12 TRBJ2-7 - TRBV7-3 CASSPDGYEQYF TGTGCCAGCAGCCCGGACGGATACGAGCAGTACTTC
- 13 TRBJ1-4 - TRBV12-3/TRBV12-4 CASGLRPNEKLFF TGTGCCAGCGGCCTTCGCCCAAATGAAAAACTGTTTTTT
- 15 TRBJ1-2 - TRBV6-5 CASSRIGGAGYGYTF TGTGCCAGCAGCCGTATCGGGGGGGCTGGTTATGGCTACACCTTC
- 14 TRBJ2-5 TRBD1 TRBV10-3 CAISYRGQSETQYF TGTGCCATCAGTTACAGGGGGCAGTCGGAGACCCAGTACTTC
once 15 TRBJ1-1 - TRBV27 CASSLVGEVGTEAFF TGTGCCAGCAGTTTAGTTGGGGAAGTGGGCACTGAAGCTTTCTTT
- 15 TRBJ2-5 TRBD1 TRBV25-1 CASSDGRGRQETQYF TGTGCCAGCAGTGATGGTAGGGGGCGTCAAGAGACCCAGTACTTC
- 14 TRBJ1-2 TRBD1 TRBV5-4 CASSEGQGRYGYTF TGTGCCAGCAGCGAGGGACAGGGGCGGTATGGCTACACCTTC
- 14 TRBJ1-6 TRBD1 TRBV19 CASSLTGQVSPLHF TGTGCCAGTAGTCTTACGGGACAGGTTTCACCCCTCCACTTT
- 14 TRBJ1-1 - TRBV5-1 CASSLFGMNTEAFF TGCGCCAGCAGCTTGTTCGGCATGAACACTGAAGCTTTCTTT
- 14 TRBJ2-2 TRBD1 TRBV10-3 CAITQGANTGELFF TGTGCCATCACCCAGGGGGCGAACACCGGGGAGCTGTTTTTT
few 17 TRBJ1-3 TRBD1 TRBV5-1 CASSLAVTGFEGNTIYF TGCGCCAGCAGCTTGGCCGTGACAGGGTTTGAAGGAAACACCATATATTTT
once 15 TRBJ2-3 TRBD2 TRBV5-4 CASSLGLAGSDTQYF TGTGCCAGCAGCTTGGGACTAGCGGGATCTGATACGCAGTATTTT
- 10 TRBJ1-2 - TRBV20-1 CSAAGPRDTF TGCAGTGCTGCCGGCCCAAGGGACACCTTC
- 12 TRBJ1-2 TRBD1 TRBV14 CASSGTGYGYTF TGTGCCAGCAGCGGGACAGGCTATGGCTACACCTTC
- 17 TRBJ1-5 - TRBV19 CASSNRGGRVGNQPQHF TGTGCCAGTTCAAACCGGGGGGGTAGGGTTGGCAATCAGCCCCAGCATTTT
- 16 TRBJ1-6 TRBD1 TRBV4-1 CASSPPRTGGVSPLHF TGCGCCAGCAGCCCTCCGAGGACAGGGGGCGTTTCACCCCTCCACTTT
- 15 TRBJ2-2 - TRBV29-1 CSVIPGSANTGELFF TGCAGCGTAATACCGGGGTCCGCGAACACCGGGGAGCTGTTTTTT